A selection of T cell receptor beta chains follows, all from one sample in a study of neurological immune-mediated disorders. TCRdb fed the 5' RACE reads into MiXCR, producing one record per CDR3 protein. The table lists around 40,000 distinct CDR3 sequences, about 12% of them singletons, with about 1.3% in the top ten. Source material: PBMCs. These receptors were collected from a female donor in good health. CDR3s include the opening cysteine and the closing phenylalanine or tryptophan.

V: TRBV9
J: TRBJ1-3
CDR3: CVSSVERAAGNTIYF

V: TRBV12-3/TRBV12-4
J: TRBJ1-6
CDR3: CASSFRDGYNSPLHF

V: TRBV2
J: TRBJ1-5
CDR3: CASSVGQGANQPQHF

V: TRBV7-9
J: TRBJ2-1
CDR3: CASGGMGLANEQFF

V: TRBV20-1
J: TRBJ2-7
CDR3: CSARAPVSFSYEQYF

V: TRBV5-1
J: TRBJ1-1
CDR3: CASSFGDGVNTEAFF

V: TRBV10-3
J: TRBJ1-1
CDR3: CAINSGSQNTEAFF

V: TRBV5-1
J: TRBJ1-6
CDR3: CASSFGSSLSDSPLHF

V: TRBV29-1
J: TRBJ2-1
CDR3: CSVEGEREIYNEQFF

V: TRBV3-1
J: TRBJ1-3
CDR3: CASSPARNLAIYF

V: TRBV27
J: TRBJ2-1
CDR3: CASSLRTSGGSFSYNEQFF

V: TRBV15
J: TRBJ2-7
CDR3: CATSSPRGHYEQYF

V: TRBV6-1
J: TRBJ1-1
CDR3: CASMYRADTEAFF

V: TRBV12-3/TRBV12-4
J: TRBJ1-1
CDR3: CASRRPAGANTEAFF

V: TRBV9
J: TRBJ2-3
CDR3: CASTRLAGGLTDTQYF

V: TRBV3-1
J: TRBJ2-7
CDR3: CASSQEGLADSYEQYF

V: TRBV5-1
J: TRBJ1-2
CDR3: CASSLVAGMNYGYTF

V: TRBV12-3/TRBV12-4
J: TRBJ2-3
CDR3: CASSRTGQDTQYF

V: TRBV5-1
J: TRBJ2-2
CDR3: CASSFTGEKAGELFF

V: TRBV7-8
J: TRBJ2-3
CDR3: CASSSPANSLSTDTQYF